This record concerns one T cell receptor (beta chain) sequence. The record originates from a study of Ad26.COV2.S vaccination and SARS-CoV-2 variants. Study in general: It was the COV1001 Ad26.COV2.S trial arm that included the donor.

Generated by immunoSEQ multiplex PCR, the TCRdb table keeps only in-frame clones and is missing some. This sample carries roughly 510,000 clones, about 83% of them seen once, and the ten largest clones take over 10%. Treatment of the sample: some 20 received Ad26.COV2.S at low or high dose, single or two shots; 5 received placebo; per-sample allocation not given. Sampling happened 63 days after the first vaccine or placebo injection. This Boston cohort included adults aged 18-55 years. The vaccine delivered Wuhan-strain SARS-CoV-2 spike through an Ad26 vector. The TCR comes from a person aged 18-60 years who received the Ad26.COV2.S COVID-19 vaccine or a placebo. The sample here was peripheral blood, taken in a trial of Ad26.COV2.S vaccine versus placebo.

The CDR3 spells CAGARAGELFF. The CDR3 DNA sequence: TGTGCCGGGGCACGGGCCGGGGAGCTGTTTTTT. This chain links TRBV7-9 with TRBJ2-2, with D possibly matching TRBD1 (5 bases). Germline V gene sequence: CDR1 SEHNR, CDR2 FQNEAQ (reference sequence). The CDR3 totals 11 residues. V lost 11 bases, J lost 6 bases, and 10 bases lay in between. Variable domain in full (rest from reference TRBV7-9 and TRBJ2-2): DTGVSQNPRHKITKRGQNVTFRCDPISEHNRLYWYRQTLGQGPEFLTYFQNEAQLEKSRLLSDRFSAERPKGSFSTLEIQRTEQGDSAMYLCAGARAGELFFGEGSRLTVL.